This TCR beta chain was sequenced for a study of cytomegalovirus exposure and HLA in healthy donors (dated by TCRdb to about 2017). The study in broad terms: According to an earlier analysis of 587 of the donors, 200 million or so T cells yielded over 100 million unique TCR beta sequences and about 300 Gb of sequence data. In an earlier analysis of 587 of the donors, high-throughput TCR beta sequencing was used to judge whether each TCR beta V gene segment behaved as functional or pseudogenic. The genetic ancestry cluster associated with self-reported Caucasian donors included 81% of the roughly 400 genotyped donors. The study used immunosequencing to profile the T cell repertoires of around 600 subjects and linked those repertoires to cytomegalovirus serostatus. The later analysis used no new phenotypic data to find candidate immune exposures, relying instead on TCR beta sequences and their occurrence across donors. High-throughput TCR immunosequencing, statistical association of individual TCRs with disease status, and machine learning were combined to predict cytomegalovirus infection status. Because of strong linkage in the cohort, roughly five DR-DQ haplotypes were treated as single units for association and clustering. HLA typing covered class I and class II loci at four-digit resolution. An early release that covered some 640 HLA-typed donors contained 250 to 350 gigabases of sequencing data and tens of millions of unique TCR sequences. On average, around 240,000 unique TCR beta nucleotide sequences were sequenced per donor among a few hundred genotyped donors of the cohort, with roughly a sixth of those sequences being non-productive. In a later analysis, previously published TCR beta repertoires from more than 500 donors were re-analyzed and high-resolution HLA genotyping was added so that TCR occurrence patterns could be studied. The aim of the study was to test whether cataloging public T cell receptors could identify signatures of past pathogen exposure. Donor age, sex, ethnicity and CMV serostatus were compiled alongside the repertoire data. Typing coverage varied by locus: about 620-630 donors for A, B, C, DRB1 and DQB1; roughly 560 for DQA1; more than 600 for DPA1; roughly 450 for DPB1. Every repertoire in the discovery cohort had been generated on one and the same sequencing platform. A later genetic analysis used genome-wide SNP genotypes for about three fifths of the 666 donors, treating that subset as a discovery cohort. In addition to the first cohort of 666 subjects, a separate validation cohort of approximately 130 different subjects was used.

V is cut back by 5 bases and J by 2 bases, with 9 bases in the junction unmatched. From cysteine to phenylalanine, the CDR3 is 16 amino acids long. Kept here is only the CDR3 DNA, which spans 48 bases and is read in frame from base 1. For CDR1 and CDR2, the germline V gene lists SGHVS and FQNEAQ. The cohort comprised several hundred healthy bone marrow donors. At the time of sampling, all cohort members were nominally healthy, though unrecorded immune exposures were likely present. The donor tested CMV seropositive, placing the donor among the 310 or so seropositive members of the cohort. A peripheral blood sample was provided by each donor, and peripheral blood mononuclear cells were used for TCR beta sequencing. The Qiagen DNeasy Blood Extraction Kit was used to extract genomic DNA from the blood cell samples. The library relied on the immunoSEQ multiplex PCR assay. For the multiplex PCR, a mixture combining 60 forward primers for TCR Vbeta segments and 13 reverse primers for TCR Jbeta segments was used. The CDR3 region of rearranged TCR beta genes was amplified from genomic DNA with a multiplex PCR assay. The Illumina HiSeq System was used to sequence the amplified TCR beta libraries as 87-base-pair reads. The original methods were these. A later analysis tallied around 80 million unique TCR beta chains across the approximately 670 repertoires, and about 10 million of those chains were shared by two or more donors. A nearest-neighbor algorithm error-corrected the raw reads and collapsed the reads into unique sequences, merging closely related sequences to remove PCR and sequencing errors. CDR3 sequences were aligned to IMGT reference sequences to assign V, D and J gene segments. For a sequence to be retained, a match of at least six nucleotides to both a V gene segment and a J gene segment was required. A rearrangement was called productive if the CDR3 had no stop codons and remained in frame with V and J, and every other rearrangement was called non-productive. Following IMGT convention, CDR3 was defined as the stretch from the second conserved V-encoded cysteine to the conserved J-encoded phenylalanine. The earlier analysis of 500 to 600 of the donors excluded sequences that lacked an unambiguous match to a single V gene segment. In an earlier analysis of a few hundred of the donors, V segments were called functional above 56.7% productive rearrangements and were called segregating when the between-donor standard deviation exceeded 5%. To diagnose cytomegalovirus status from the catalog of TCR beta chain sequences, a statistical classification framework was built. In a later analysis, V and J genes were assigned by comparing TCR nucleotide sequences against IMGT/GENE-DB human TR gene sequences. Using the TCRdist pipeline, a later analysis assigned CDR3 sequences along with most-parsimonious VDJ recombination scenarios. A later analysis defined each TCR beta chain by its CDR3 amino acid sequence plus V-gene family, and excluded reads lacking a unique V-gene family. To address suspected cross-contamination and a sequencing artifact, a later analysis removed a few hundred highly shared, low-generation-probability nucleotide sequences. In a later analysis, a clonal expansion index was calculated for each public chain from normalized within-repertoire ranks of inferred template counts. In a later analysis, generation probabilities were computed with a VDJ recombination model fitted to out-of-frame rearrangements, and the resulting probabilities were checked against IGoR. Hypergeometric tests were used in a later analysis to score TCR-TCR, TCR-HLA and TCR-CMV co-occurrence, with a repertoire-size bias correction applied to the TCR pairs. A later analysis estimated false discovery rates by permuting HLA or CMV assignments 20 times. In a later analysis, co-occurring TCRs were grouped with DBSCAN, and TCRdist sequence similarity was added when clustering was performed within HLA-allele-positive subsets. Repertoires with fewer than 30,000 or more than 120,000 public chains were left out of co-occurrence clustering, as were five repertoires with anomalous nucleotide sharing. In TCRdb, the immuneACCESS table is reduced to in-frame sequences with V and J assigned. These tables do not hold every clone; where another copy was compared, an unresolved V gene accounts for under half, and the others remain unexplained. V, J and clone size are those of that table, while D and trimming were read from the DNA. The sample yields about 160,000 clones; roughly 70% were counted once. Of the sample, around 3% falls within the top ten clones.

This clone was seen a handful of times. The specificity of this receptor is unknown. Base qualities are not at hand, and no much larger clone is one base apart. Points the paper makes about the study in general: A later analysis found that HLA-associated TCR beta chains were more clonally expanded and had lower generation probabilities than equally common non-associated chains. Because HLA typing was unavailable for some donors at each locus, only the typed subset was used in association tests. A further reported finding was that TCR beta sequences accurately predicted the HLA-A and HLA-B alleles for most subjects in the first cohort. Strong co-occurrence of HLA alleles, especially DR and DQ, made assigning TCR associations to individual alleles difficult. In the study, some 180 TCR beta chains were listed as associated with cytomegalovirus. At a false discovery rate of 0.05, a later analysis linked 16,000 or so TCR beta sequences to specific HLA alleles. The only immune exposure information available for the cohort was CMV serostatus. This cohort had only TCR beta chains sequenced, and the lack of alpha or paired-chain data limited which features could be detected. Because counts were too low, 15 to 20 rarely observed V segments, including chromosome 9 orphons, were excluded from the earlier analysis of around 640 of the donors. In a later genetic analysis, fewer N-insertions in productive TCRs were reported among donors in an Asian-associated ancestry cluster than the roughly 700-donor mean. The presence/absence analyses assumed that sequencing depth was roughly uniform across donors, and that assumption may not be true. In a later genetic analysis, a missense DCLRE1C variant was associated with V-gene and J-gene trimming of TCR beta chains, and the association was replicated in an independent cohort. A cluster of highly shared sequence variants was judged likely to be a technical artifact of the sequencing pipeline. Because the 87-base-pair reads could not distinguish some IMGT-functional V segments, including TRBV6-2 and TRBV6-3, those segments were excluded. In a later analysis, TCR association rates were found to vary across HLA loci, with the most associated TCRs seen for DRB1 alleles and the fewest for HLA-C alleles. In a later analysis, several top co-occurrence clusters were reported to appear linked to parvovirus B19, influenza, CMV and Epstein-Barr virus. Most TCR sequences were observed very rarely across donors, whereas some public TCRs were present in many individuals. In vitro tests confirmed that a few of the cytomegalovirus-associated TCR beta chains recognize cytomegalovirus antigens. An earlier analysis of several hundred of the donors showed that most TCR beta V segments appeared in productive rearrangements either about 90% or about 30% of the time, which broadly matched IMGT annotations. Most CMV-associated TCR beta chains appeared to be HLA-restricted in a later analysis, and the HLA associations seemed to be driven largely by CMV exposure. Linkage disequilibrium might explain the correlated functional status among segregating V segments, but an unknown experimental factor could not be ruled out. In both the original and validation cohorts, the classifier was reported to diagnose cytomegalovirus status with high specificity and sensitivity. According to the authors, the approach could potentially be generalized to other disease states and immunological phenotypes.

The source of this sequence is a woman between 45 and 60 years old in good health and CMV-seropositive. Input material: PBMCs. The receptor chain draws on TRBV7-8 and TRBJ1-2, with 9 central nucleotides matching TRBD1. The CDR3 is CASSPIGTGQNYGYTF. The bases are TGTGCCAGCAGCCCGATTGGGACAGGGCAAAACTATGGCTACACCTTC.